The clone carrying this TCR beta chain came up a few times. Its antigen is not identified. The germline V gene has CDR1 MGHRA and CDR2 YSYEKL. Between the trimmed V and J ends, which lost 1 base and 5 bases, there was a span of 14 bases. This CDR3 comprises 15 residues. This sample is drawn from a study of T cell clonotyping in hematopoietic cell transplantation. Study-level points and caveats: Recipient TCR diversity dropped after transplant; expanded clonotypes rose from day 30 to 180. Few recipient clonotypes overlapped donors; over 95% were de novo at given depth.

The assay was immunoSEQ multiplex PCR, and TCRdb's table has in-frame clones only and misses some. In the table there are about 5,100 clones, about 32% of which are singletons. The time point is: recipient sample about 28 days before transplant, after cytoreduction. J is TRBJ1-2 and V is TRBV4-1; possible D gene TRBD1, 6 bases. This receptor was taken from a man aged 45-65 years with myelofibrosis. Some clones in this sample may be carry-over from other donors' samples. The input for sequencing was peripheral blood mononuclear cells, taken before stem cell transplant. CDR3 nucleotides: TGCGCCAGCAGCCAAGTTGACAGGAACCGATATGGCTACACCTTC. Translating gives CASSQVDRNRYGYTF.